This T cell receptor beta chain originates from a study of blood T cells in healthy people across ages. General study results and limits: Higher diversity and more naive CD4+ cells were features of long-lived donors, compared to aged donors. The percentage of naive T cells correlated strongly with TCR beta diversity. From one million sequenced T cells, diversity estimates were lower bounds.

This clonotype was seen only a few times. The antigen remains unidentified. A sample-barcoded 5' primer and a J-beta primer mix were used in a second PCR of roughly 6 to 11 cycles. TCRdb analysed the 5' RACE reads with MiXCR anew, one entry per CDR3 protein. The repertoire holds 540,000 or so distinct CDR3 sequences, with 25% to 30% as singletons. V shed 0 bases and J shed 8 bases, with 8 bases lying between them. The CDR3 extends over 13 amino acids. Germline V CDR1 and CDR2: SGHRS, YFSETQ. Samples had at least 6.5 million PBMCs isolated from them. The sequence was obtained from a woman in her 70s in good health. The sequencing sample was made of blood. The chain has TRBV5-1 and TRBJ2-2; D ambiguous. The CDR3 spells CASSLGPDGELFF. DNA for the CDR3: TGCGCCAGCAGCTTGGGCCCGGATGGGGAGCTGTTTTTT.